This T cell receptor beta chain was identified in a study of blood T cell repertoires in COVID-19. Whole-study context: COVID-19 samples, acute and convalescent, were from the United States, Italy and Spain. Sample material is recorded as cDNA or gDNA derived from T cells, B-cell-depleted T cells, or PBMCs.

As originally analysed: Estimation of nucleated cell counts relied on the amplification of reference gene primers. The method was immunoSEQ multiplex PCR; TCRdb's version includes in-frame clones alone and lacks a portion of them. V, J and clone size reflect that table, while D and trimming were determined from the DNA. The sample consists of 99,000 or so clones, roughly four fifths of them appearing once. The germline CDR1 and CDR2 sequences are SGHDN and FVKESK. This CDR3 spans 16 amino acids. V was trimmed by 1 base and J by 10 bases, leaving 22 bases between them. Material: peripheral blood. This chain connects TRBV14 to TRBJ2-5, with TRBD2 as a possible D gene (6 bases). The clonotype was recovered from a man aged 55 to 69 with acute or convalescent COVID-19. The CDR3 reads CASSQVEARRGANQYF. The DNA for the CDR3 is TGTGCCAGCAGCCAAGTTGAAGCGCGGAGGGGAGCGAACCAGTACTTC. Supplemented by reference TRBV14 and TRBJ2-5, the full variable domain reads EAGVTQFPSHSVIEKGQTVTLRCDPISGHDNLYWYRRVMGKEIKFLLHFVKESKQDESGMPNNRFLAERTGGTYSTLKVQPAELEDSGVYFCASSQVEARRGANQYFGPGTRLLVL.